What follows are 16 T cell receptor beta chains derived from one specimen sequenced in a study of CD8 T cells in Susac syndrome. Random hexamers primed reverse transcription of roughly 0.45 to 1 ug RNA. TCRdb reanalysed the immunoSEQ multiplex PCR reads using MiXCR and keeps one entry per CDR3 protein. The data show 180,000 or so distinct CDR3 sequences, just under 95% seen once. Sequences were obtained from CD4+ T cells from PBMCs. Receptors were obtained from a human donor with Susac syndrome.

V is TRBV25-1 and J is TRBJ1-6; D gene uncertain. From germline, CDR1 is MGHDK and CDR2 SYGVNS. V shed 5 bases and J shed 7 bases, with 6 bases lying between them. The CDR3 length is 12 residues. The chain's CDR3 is CASSRWNSPLHF. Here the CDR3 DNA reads TGTGCCAGCAGTCGTTGGAATTCACCCCTCCACTTT.

The CDR3 nucleotides are TGTGCCAGCACCCGGGGCGTAGAGACCCAGTACTTC. As protein: CASTRGVETQYF. The chain couples TRBV12-3 or TRBV12-4 to TRBJ2-5; D possibly uses TRBD1 or TRBD2 (5 bases each). CDR3 size: 12 residues. Trimming pared 7 bases from V and 4 bases from J, leaving 10 bases between.

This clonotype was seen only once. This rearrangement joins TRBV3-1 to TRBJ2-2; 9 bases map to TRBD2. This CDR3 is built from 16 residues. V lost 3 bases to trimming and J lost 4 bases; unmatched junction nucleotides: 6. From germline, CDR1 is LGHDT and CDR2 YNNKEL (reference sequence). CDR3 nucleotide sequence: TGTGCCAGCAGCCACCCCATGCGGGGGGGCACCGGGGAGCTGTTTTTT. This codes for CASSHPMRGGTGELFF.

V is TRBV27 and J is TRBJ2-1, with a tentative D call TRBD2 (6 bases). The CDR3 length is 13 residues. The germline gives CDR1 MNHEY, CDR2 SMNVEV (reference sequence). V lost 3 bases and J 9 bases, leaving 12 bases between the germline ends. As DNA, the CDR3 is TGTGCCAGCAGTTTGGACCTCGGGGGTGAGCAGTTCTTC. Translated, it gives CASSLDLGGEQFF.

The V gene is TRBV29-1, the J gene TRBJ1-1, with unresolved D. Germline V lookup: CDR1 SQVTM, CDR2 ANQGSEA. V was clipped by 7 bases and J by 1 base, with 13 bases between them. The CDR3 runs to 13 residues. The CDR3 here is CSGRTGENTEAFF. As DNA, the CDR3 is TGCAGCGGCCGCACGGGCGAGAACACTGAAGCTTTCTTT.

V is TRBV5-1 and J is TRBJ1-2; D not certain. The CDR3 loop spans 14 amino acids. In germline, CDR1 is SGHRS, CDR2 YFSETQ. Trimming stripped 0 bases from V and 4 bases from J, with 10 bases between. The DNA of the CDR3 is TGCGCCAGCAGCTTGGGTCTTGAGGCCTATGGCTACACCTTC. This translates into CASSLGLEAYGYTF.

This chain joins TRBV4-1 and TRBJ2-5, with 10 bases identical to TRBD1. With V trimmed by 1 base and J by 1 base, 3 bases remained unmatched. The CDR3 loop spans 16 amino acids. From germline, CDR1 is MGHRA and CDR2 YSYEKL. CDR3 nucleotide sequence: TGCGCCAGCAGCCAAGTCGGGACAGGGGCCCAAGAGACCCAGTACTTC. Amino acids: CASSQVGTGAQETQYF.

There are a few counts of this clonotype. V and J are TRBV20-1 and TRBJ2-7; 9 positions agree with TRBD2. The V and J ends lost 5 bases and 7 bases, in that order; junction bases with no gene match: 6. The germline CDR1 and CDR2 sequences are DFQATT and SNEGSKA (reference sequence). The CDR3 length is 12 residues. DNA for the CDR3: TGCAGTGCTCCCGGGACTAGCTATGAGCAGTACTTC. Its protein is CSAPGTSYEQYF.

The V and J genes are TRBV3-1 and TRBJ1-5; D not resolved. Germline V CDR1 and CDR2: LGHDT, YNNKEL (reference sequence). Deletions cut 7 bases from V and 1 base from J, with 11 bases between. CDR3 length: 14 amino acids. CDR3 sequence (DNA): TGTGCCAGCACTCAAGGAAGGAGCAATCAGCCCCAGCATTTT. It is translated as CASTQGRSNQPQHF.

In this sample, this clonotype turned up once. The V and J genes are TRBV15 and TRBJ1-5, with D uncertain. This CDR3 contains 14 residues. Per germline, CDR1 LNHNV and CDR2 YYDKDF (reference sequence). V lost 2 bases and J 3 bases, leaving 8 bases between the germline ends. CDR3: CATSRSGSNQPQHF. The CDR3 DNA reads TGTGCCACCAGCAGATCAGGTTCCAATCAGCCCCAGCATTTT. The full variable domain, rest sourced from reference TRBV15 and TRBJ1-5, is DAMVIQNPRYQVTQFGKPVTLSCSQTLNHNVMYWYQQKSSQAPKLLFHYYDKDFNNEADTPDNFQSRRPNTSFCFLDIRSPGLGDTAMYLCATSRSGSNQPQHFGDGTRLSIL.

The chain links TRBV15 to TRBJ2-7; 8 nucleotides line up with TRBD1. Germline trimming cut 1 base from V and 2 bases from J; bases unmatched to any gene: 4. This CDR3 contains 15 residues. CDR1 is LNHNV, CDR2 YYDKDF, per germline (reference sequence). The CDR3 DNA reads TGTGCCACCAGCAGAGCCCGGGGACAGGCCTACGAGCAGTACTTC. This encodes CATSRARGQAYEQYF.

DNA of the CDR3: TGCAGTGCTAGCCAGGGGGCGGGAGGAGAGACCCAGTACTTC. Protein product: CSASQGAGGETQYF. The chain combines TRBV20-1 with TRBJ2-5; possibly TRBD1 or TRBD2 for D (8 bases each). With 3 bases removed from V and 4 bases from J, the gap between germline ends came to 15 bases. CDR1 is DFQATT and CDR2 is SNEGSKA in the germline V gene (reference sequence). The CDR3 length is 14 residues.

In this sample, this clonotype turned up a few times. CDR3 in amino acids: CASTLLAGAQETQYF. DNA of the CDR3: TGTGCCAGCACCCTACTAGCGGGGGCCCAAGAGACCCAGTACTTC. V gene TRBV7-2 combines with J gene TRBJ2-5; 11 positions match TRBD2. The V gene end was trimmed by 7 bases and the J gene end by 1 base; junction bases not matched to a gene: 5. In germline, CDR1 is SGHTA, CDR2 FQGNSA. This CDR3 region has 15 residues.

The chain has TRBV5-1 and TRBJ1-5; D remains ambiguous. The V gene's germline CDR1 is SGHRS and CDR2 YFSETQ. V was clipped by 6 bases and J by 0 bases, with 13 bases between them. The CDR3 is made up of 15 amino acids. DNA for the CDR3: TGCGCCAGCATTGTTTCGGGTCGTAGCAATCAGCCCCAGCATTTT. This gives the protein CASIVSGRSNQPQHF.

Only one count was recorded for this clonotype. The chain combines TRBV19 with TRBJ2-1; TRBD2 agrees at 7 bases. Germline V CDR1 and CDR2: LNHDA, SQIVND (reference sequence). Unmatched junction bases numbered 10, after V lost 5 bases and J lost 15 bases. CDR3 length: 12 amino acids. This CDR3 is CASSPRTSQPFF. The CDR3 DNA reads TGTGCCAGTAGTCCTCGGACTAGTCAACCGTTCTTC.

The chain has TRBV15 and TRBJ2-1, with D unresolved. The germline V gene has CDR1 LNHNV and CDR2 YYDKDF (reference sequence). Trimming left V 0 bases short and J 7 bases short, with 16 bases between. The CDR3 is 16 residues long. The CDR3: CATSRDFGDPRNEQFF. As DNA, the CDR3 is TGTGCCACCAGCAGAGATTTTGGAGATCCTCGTAATGAGCAGTTCTTC.